The 11 T cell receptor beta chains listed next were all sequenced from one sample in a study of blood T cell repertoires in COVID-19. Using immunoSEQ multiplex PCR, the repertoire was profiled, and TCRdb retains in-frame clones only, with some absent. The profile shows some 220,000 clones, 80% of them singletons. Sequenced sample: peripheral blood. The receptors derive from a human donor in a cohort sampled during active COVID-19.

The rearrangement links TRBV28 to TRBJ1-2; D remains ambiguous. This CDR3 region has 14 residues. The ends were cut back, 6 bases at V and 2 bases at J, with 13 bases in the middle. CDR1 is MDHEN, CDR2 SYDVKM, per germline. The DNA for the CDR3 is TGTGCCAGCAGCCCCGGGATGTCGAACTATGGCTACACCTTC. Protein sequence: CASSPGMSNYGYTF.

This chain uses TRBV13 with TRBJ2-5; TRBD1 matches 8 bases. CDR1 and CDR2 from the germline V gene are PRHDT and FYEKMQ (reference sequence). This CDR3 is 17 amino acids long. With V trimmed by 2 bases and J by 6 bases, 14 bases remained unmatched. CDR3 residues: CASSLWAGGPNRKTQYF. CDR3 nucleotide sequence: TGTGCCAGCAGCTTATGGGCAGGGGGCCCCAATCGGAAGACCCAGTACTTC.

CDR3 DNA sequence: TGTGCCAGCAGCGCCGACAGGGACTATGGCTACACCTTC. Translation: CASSADRDYGYTF. The rearrangement uses TRBV9 and TRBJ1-2, with 7 bases aligning to TRBD1. Germline CDR1 and CDR2: SGDLS and YYNGEE. With V trimmed by 3 bases and J by 3 bases, 2 bases remained unmatched. The CDR3 is 13 residues long.

The chain recombines TRBV27 with TRBJ1-2, with 9 bases lining up with TRBD1. Looked up from germline, CDR1 is MNHEY and CDR2 is SMNVEV (reference sequence). Unmatched junction bases numbered 5, after V lost 0 bases and J lost 0 bases. The CDR3 totals 17 residues. CDR3 sequence (DNA): TGTGCCAGCAGTTTATCCCGACAGGGGGTCCCTAACTATGGCTACACCTTC. It encodes CASSLSRQGVPNYGYTF.

This clone was counted at least ten times. The chain is built from TRBV19 and TRBJ2-1, with TRBD2 identical over 7 bases. The CDR3 is 15 amino acids. Germline V gene data show CDR1 as LNHDA and CDR2 as SQIVND (reference sequence). Trimming cost V 3 bases and J 0 bases; bases outside gene matches: 2. CDR3 loop: CASSMGGSSYNEQFF. CDR3 nucleotides: TGTGCCAGTAGTATGGGGGGGAGCTCCTACAATGAGCAGTTCTTC.

This clone was seen more than once but under ten times. CDR3 coding DNA: TGTGCCAGCAGCACCCGTTCTAGCGGGGGGGTGGGGTCAGATACGCAGTATTTT. Translating it yields CASSTRSSGGVGSDTQYF. The chain employs TRBV7-2 and TRBJ2-3; 12 nucleotides agree with TRBD2. The CDR3 consists of 18 residues. Germline V gives CDR1 SGHTA, CDR2 FQGNSA. J gave up 4 bases and V 5 bases, and 13 bases lay outside the gene matches.

The chain recombines TRBV6-6 with TRBJ2-3, with D possibly TRBD2 on 7 matching bases. With 4 bases removed from V and 4 bases from J, the gap between germline ends came to 18 bases. The germline gives CDR1 MNHNY, CDR2 SVGAGI (reference sequence). The CDR3 runs 16 residues. For the CDR3, the DNA is TGTGCCAGCAGTTTGGGGGCGGGAGACGGAGCAGATACGCAGTATTTT. It encodes CASSLGAGDGADTQYF.

This clone was seen once. The V and J genes are TRBV24-1 and TRBJ1-4; 8 bases fit TRBD1. The CDR3 spans 13 residues. Looked up from germline, CDR1 is KGHDR and CDR2 is SFDVKD. The V segment lost 12 bases and the J segment 3 bases; nucleotides outside the gene matches: 5. In DNA, the CDR3 is TGTGCCTCTCAGGGGGCCTCTAATGAAAAACTGTTTTTT. Translation gives CASQGASNEKLFF.

This sequence joins TRBV4-2 and TRBJ2-7; 16 nucleotides line up with TRBD2. The germline V gene encodes CDR1 LGHNA and CDR2 YNFKEQ. The CDR3 loop spans 17 amino acids. V trimming: 0 bases; J trimming: 4 bases; junction bases outside the gene matches: 3. CDR3 amino acids: CASSQEGTSGRVYEQYF. The CDR3 bases are TGTGCCAGCAGCCAAGAGGGGACTAGCGGGAGGGTATACGAGCAGTACTTC.

The CDR3 protein is CASSINSPNQPQHF. CDR3 DNA sequence: TGTGCCAGTAGTATCAACAGCCCCAATCAGCCCCAGCATTTT. The chain couples TRBV19 to TRBJ1-5; the D is unclear. The V gene lost 3 bases and the J gene lost 3 bases, with 9 bases spanning the gap. The length of the CDR3 is 14 residues. CDR1 LNHDA and CDR2 SQIVND come from the germline V gene (reference sequence).

The gene calls are TRBV28 and TRBJ1-6; 7 bases are a match to TRBD1. CDR1 is MDHEN and CDR2 is SYDVKM in the germline V gene. The CDR3 length is 14 residues. V trimming: 8 bases; J trimming: 12 bases; junction bases outside the gene matches: 13. In nucleotides, the CDR3 is TGTGCCAGCGGAGAGGGGACAGTTAATAGACCCCTCCACTTT. It encodes CASGEGTVNRPLHF.